What follows are 29 T cell receptor beta chains derived from one specimen sequenced in a study of fetal regulatory T cell absence and autoimmunity. Measured with immunoSEQ multiplex PCR; TCRdb has only the in-frame clones, and not every one. Found here are about 95,000 clones, roughly 70% of them singletons; the top ten hold 2%. The sequencing input was pancreas tissue. The receptors stem from a male donor with IPEX syndrome.

V gene TRBV15 combines with J gene TRBJ1-4; 10 bases align to TRBD1. J lost 5 bases, V lost 3 bases, and 0 bases had no gene match. The CDR3 is 14 amino acids. The V gene's germline CDR1 is LNHNV and CDR2 YYDKDF (reference sequence). In DNA form, the CDR3 reads TGTGCCACCAGCAGGGGACAGGGGAATGAAAAACTGTTTTTT. Encoded protein: CATSRGQGNEKLFF. Based on the CDR3 plus reference TRBV15 and TRBJ1-4, the full variable domain is DAMVIQNPRYQVTQFGKPVTLSCSQTLNHNVMYWYQQKSSQAPKLLFHYYDKDFNNEADTPDNFQSRRPNTSFCFLDIRSPGLGDTAMYLCATSRGQGNEKLFFGSGTQLSVL.

The chain carries TRBV10-1 and TRBJ2-1; the match to TRBD2 covers 13 bases. The CDR3 covers 15 residues. Germline assignment: CDR1 WNHNN and CDR2 SYGVQD (reference sequence). Germline trimming cut 3 bases from V and 7 bases from J; bases unmatched to any gene: 3. For the CDR3, the DNA is TGCGCCAGCAGTGAAACTAGCGGGGGGGCGAATGAGCAGTTCTTC. Translating it yields CASSETSGGANEQFF.

V is TRBV5-4 and J is TRBJ1-2, with a possible D match to TRBD1 (6 bases). Germline V CDR1 and CDR2: SGHNT, YYREEE (reference sequence). This CDR3 is built from 14 residues. With 2 bases removed from V and 10 bases from J, the gap between germline ends came to 18 bases. The CDR3 DNA reads as TGTGCCAGCAGCTTCAAGGACAGATATTTATACTACACCTTC. Translation gives CASSFKDRYLYYTF.

This chain joins TRBV19 and TRBJ1-1; 8 bases are a match to TRBD1. The V segment lost 5 bases and the J segment 4 bases; nucleotides outside the gene matches: 3. This CDR3 comprises 13 residues. Germline V gives CDR1 LNHDA, CDR2 SQIVND (reference sequence). This CDR3 is CASSATGGTEAFF. CDR3 nucleotides: TGTGCCAGTAGTGCTACAGGGGGCACTGAAGCTTTCTTT.

This chain connects TRBV4-3 to TRBJ2-1; weak D call: TRBD1 (6 bases). The CDR3 consists of 15 residues. Per germline, CDR1 LGHNA and CDR2 YSLEER. Between the trimmed V and J ends, which lost 8 bases and 0 bases, there was a span of 14 bases. CDR3 sequence: CASGLRGASYNEQFF. CDR3 coding DNA: TGCGCCAGCGGTCTCAGGGGCGCCTCCTACAATGAGCAGTTCTTC.

This clone was found a few times. This chain connects TRBV2 to TRBJ2-7, with 11 bases aligning to TRBD1. The trim removed 8 bases at V and 6 bases at J, leaving 6 bases unmatched. The CDR3 runs 13 residues. Germline V gene sequence: CDR1 SNHLY, CDR2 FYNNEI. CDR3 sequence (DNA): TGTGCCAGCCAAACCGGGACAGGGGGCGAGCAGTACTTC. Protein sequence: CASQTGTGGEQYF. The complete variable domain, with remaining parts taken from reference TRBV2 and TRBJ2-7, reads EPEVTQTPSHQVTQMGQEVILRCVPISNHLYFYWYRQILGQKVEFLVSFYNNEISEKSEIFDDQFSVERPDGSNFTLKIRSTKLEDSAMYFCASQTGTGGEQYFGPGTRLTVT.

This clone showed up just once. This chain uses TRBV30 with TRBJ2-2; D tentatively reads TRBD1 or TRBD2 (7 bases each). The CDR3 is 13 residues long. Germline V lookup: CDR1 GTSNPN, CDR2 SVGIG (reference sequence). The V end was cut by 5 bases, the J end by 3 bases, with 10 bases between. The CDR3 DNA follows: TGTGCCTGGTCAGGGGGGGACACCGGGGAGCTGTTTTTT. It encodes CAWSGGDTGELFF.

This clone appeared once. The rearrangement joins TRBV6-1 to TRBJ2-2; possibly TRBD1 or TRBD2 for D (5 bases each). Germline values: CDR1 MNHNS, CDR2 SASEGT. This CDR3 has 14 residues. V shed 9 bases and J shed 5 bases, with 16 bases lying between them. The CDR3 sequence: CAREPGSGTGELFF. In DNA, the CDR3 is TGTGCCAGAGAACCAGGGTCGGGGACCGGGGAGCTGTTTTTT.

The V call is TRBV5-5, the J call TRBJ2-7, with 13 bases fitting TRBD2. The V segment lost 3 bases and the J segment 3 bases; nucleotides outside the gene matches: 6. CDR3 size: 16 residues. Germline V gives CDR1 SGHKS, CDR2 YYEKEE (reference sequence). The CDR3 loop is CASSSGLAGMSYEQYF. CDR3 sequence (DNA): TGTGCCAGCAGCTCGGGACTAGCGGGGATGAGCTACGAGCAGTACTTC.

This chain joins TRBV19 and TRBJ2-7; possibly TRBD1 for D (5 bases). The germline V gene encodes CDR1 LNHDA and CDR2 SQIVND (reference sequence). The CDR3 extends over 13 amino acids. Trimming cost V 3 bases and J 7 bases, with 13 bases left between them. CDR3 DNA sequence: TGTGCCAGTAGTATGGACAAGTTTTCGGAGCAGTACTTC. Translation: CASSMDKFSEQYF.

The chain is built from TRBV27 and TRBJ1-4; a possible D gene is TRBD1 (5 bases). V lost 6 bases to trimming and J lost 13 bases, with 18 bases between them. The CDR3 covers 13 residues. Germline V gives CDR1 MNHEY, CDR2 SMNVEV (reference sequence). The CDR3 bases are TGTGCCAGCAGCGTTCAGGGAGGGAAAATACTGTTTTTT. Amino acid sequence: CASSVQGGKILFF.

The rearrangement joins TRBV10-3 to TRBJ1-2; the D gene is possibly TRBD1 (5 bases). V lost 4 bases and J lost 2, with 11 bases in between. Germline V gives CDR1 ENHRY, CDR2 SYGVKD. The CDR3 covers 14 residues. The CDR3 nucleotides are TGTGCCATCAGTGCCCAGGACAAAAACTATGGCTACACCTTC. It codes for CAISAQDKNYGYTF.

This clone was detected a few times. The V call is TRBV14, the J call TRBJ2-1, with 15 bases aligning to TRBD2. V shed 1 base and J 9 bases; nucleotides not matched to a gene: 7. Germline CDR1 SGHDN, CDR2 FVKESK. CDR3 length: 17 residues. CDR3 amino acids: CASSQGTSGRAGSEQFF. DNA for the CDR3: TGTGCCAGCAGCCAAGGGACTAGCGGGAGGGCCGGGAGTGAGCAGTTCTTC.

In this sample, this clone turned up once. The chain is built from TRBV10-3 and TRBJ2-5, with D maybe TRBD2 (6 bases). The CDR3 totals 13 residues. Germline CDR1 and CDR2: ENHRY and SYGVKD. Trimming stripped 11 bases from V and 2 bases from J, with 15 bases between. The CDR3 here is CAVSRENQETQYF. DNA of the CDR3: TGTGCCGTAAGCCGGGAGAATCAAGAGACCCAGTACTTC.

The chain employs TRBV5-4 and TRBJ1-2, with D perhaps matching TRBD1 (5 bases). The CDR3 contains 13 residues. Between the trimmed V and J ends, which lost 0 bases and 5 bases, there was a span of 8 bases. CDR1 SGHNT and CDR2 YYREEE come from the germline V gene (reference sequence). CDR3 in DNA: TGTGCCAGCAGCTTGGGCAGGGAGTATGGCTACACCTTC. Amino acid sequence: CASSLGREYGYTF. Based on the CDR3 plus reference TRBV5-4 and TRBJ1-2, the full variable domain is ETGVTQSPTHLIKTRGQQVTLRCSSQSGHNTVSWYQQALGQGPQFIFQYYREEENGRGNFPPRFSGLQFPNYSSELNVNALELDDSALYLCASSLGREYGYTFGSGTRLTVV.

This chain connects TRBV7-6 to TRBJ2-2, with D possibly matching TRBD1 (5 bases). Germline CDR1 SGHVS, CDR2 FNYEAQ. The CDR3 length is 16 residues. V was trimmed by 0 bases and J by 8 bases, leaving 16 bases between them. CDR3 sequence reads: CASSLARELIVGELFF. CDR3 coding DNA: TGTGCCAGCAGCTTAGCCAGGGAATTGATTGTGGGGGAGCTGTTTTTT.

The V call is TRBV6-6, the J call TRBJ1-2, with 7 bases identical to TRBD1. Germline V CDR1 and CDR2: MNHNY, SVGAGI (reference sequence). J lost 3 bases, V lost 2 bases, and 0 bases had no gene match. The CDR3 length is 13 residues. The CDR3: CASSYGTDYGYTF. CDR3 nucleotide sequence: TGTGCCAGCAGTTACGGGACAGACTATGGCTACACCTTC.

The genes are TRBV6-5 and TRBJ2-3, with D perhaps TRBD1 or TRBD2 (6 bases each). This CDR3 region has 16 residues. Germline-derived CDR1 and CDR2 are MNHEY and SVGAGI. With 2 bases removed from V and 1 base from J, the gap between germline ends came to 13 bases. The CDR3 spells CASSYTVGGGTDTQYF. The CDR3 DNA is TGTGCCAGCAGTTACACCGTGGGGGGCGGCACAGATACGCAGTATTTT.

The rearrangement uses TRBV6-1 and TRBJ2-7; 7 nucleotides line up with TRBD2. The CDR3 spans 15 residues. V was clipped by 3 bases and J by 3 bases; unmatched bases: 8. Looked up from germline, CDR1 is MNHNS and CDR2 is SASEGT. The CDR3 sequence: CASSDSWEGLYEQYF. The CDR3 nucleotides read TGTGCCAGCAGTGATTCGTGGGAGGGTCTCTACGAGCAGTACTTC.

The chain carries TRBV30 and TRBJ2-7; D possibly corresponds to TRBD1 (6 bases). The germline V gene has CDR1 GTSNPN and CDR2 SVGIG (reference sequence). The CDR3 totals 13 residues. Between the trimmed V and J ends, which lost 2 bases and 3 bases, there was a span of 11 bases. CDR3 in amino acids: CAWSRGGSYEQYF. The CDR3 nucleotides are TGTGCCTGGAGTAGAGGGGGTAGCTACGAGCAGTACTTC.

The V and J genes are TRBV30 and TRBJ2-3, with 12 nucleotides matching TRBD2. V was pared by 4 bases and J by 1 base, with 6 bases of the junction left unmatched. The CDR3 has 16 amino acids. CDR1 is GTSNPN and CDR2 is SVGIG in the germline V gene (reference sequence). The CDR3 reads CAWTLAGGPGTDTQYF. CDR3 DNA sequence: TGTGCCTGGACTCTAGCGGGGGGGCCTGGCACAGATACGCAGTATTTT.

The chain uses TRBV19 and TRBJ1-1, with D possibly being TRBD1 (5 bases). Per germline, CDR1 LNHDA and CDR2 SQIVND (reference sequence). The CDR3 spans 16 residues. V lost 4 bases and J lost 1, with 16 bases in between. The CDR3 DNA reads as TGTGCCAGTAGTAAATTCCGGGACGGTAGGAACACTGAAGCTTTCTTT. Translating gives CASSKFRDGRNTEAFF.

The V gene is TRBV29-1, the J gene TRBJ2-7; D may match TRBD1 or TRBD2 (5 bases each). CDR1 SQVTM and CDR2 ANQGSEA come from the germline V gene. The CDR3 has 12 residues. V lost 3 bases and J lost 5, with 11 bases in between. CDR3 coding DNA: TGCAGCGTTGAGGCAGGGAGACACGAGCAGTACTTC. Its protein is CSVEAGRHEQYF.

V is TRBV6-4 and J is TRBJ1-3, with a possible D match to TRBD1 (5 bases). This CDR3 region has 16 residues. V was trimmed by 7 bases and J by 0 bases, leaving 16 bases between them. Germline V gene sequence: CDR1 MRHNA, CDR2 SNTAGT. The CDR3 DNA reads as TGTGCCAGCATGATACTCAGGGCGAGCTCTGGAAACACCATATATTTT. This encodes CASMILRASSGNTIYF.

This clone showed up just a few times. This chain connects TRBV27 to TRBJ1-2; the D gene is possibly TRBD1 (6 bases). V dropped 4 bases and J dropped 6 bases, with 18 bases sitting between them. Germline loops: CDR1 MNHEY, CDR2 SMNVEV (reference sequence). This CDR3 spans 15 amino acids. CDR3 residues: CASSSLGQRGDGYTF. CDR3 bases: TGTGCCAGCAGTTCCCTCGGACAGCGGGGAGATGGCTACACCTTC.

The chain has TRBV5-1 and TRBJ2-7, with 11 bases that match TRBD2. V shed 4 bases and J 7 bases; nucleotides not matched to a gene: 10. From germline, CDR1 is SGHRS and CDR2 YFSETQ. This CDR3 contains 15 residues. CDR3 loop: CASSPKTSGVKEQYF. The CDR3 DNA reads TGCGCCAGCAGCCCCAAGACTAGCGGGGTAAAAGAGCAGTACTTC.

This clone has only one observation. The chain is built from TRBV2 and TRBJ2-7; weak D call: TRBD2 (5 bases). The CDR3 totals 16 residues. V shed 1 base and J shed 5 bases, with 18 bases lying between them. CDR1 and CDR2 (germline): SNHLY, FYNNEI. The CDR3 region is CASSEVFGLPPHEQYF. In DNA form, the CDR3 reads TGTGCCAGCAGTGAAGTCTTCGGACTCCCCCCCCACGAGCAGTACTTC.

The rearrangement joins TRBV6-6 to TRBJ2-1; TRBD2 agrees at 11 bases. The V and J ends lost 2 bases and 7 bases, in that order; junction bases with no gene match: 7. The CDR3 totals 16 residues. Germline V gene lookup returns CDR1 MNHNY and CDR2 SVGAGI (reference sequence). The CDR3 reads CASSYVAGGLLNEQFF. The CDR3, as DNA: TGTGCCAGCAGTTACGTAGCGGGGGGGCTTCTGAATGAGCAGTTCTTC.

The CDR3 region has the DNA TGTGCCAGCAGCTTAGGCGCAGCGGGAGGGCCCCGGACAGATACGCAGTATTTT. As protein: CASSLGAAGGPRTDTQYF. The chain has TRBV13 and TRBJ2-3, with TRBD2 matching over 10 bases. With 0 bases clipped from V and 3 bases from J, the junction kept 9 bases outside the gene matches. The CDR3 spans 18 residues. Per the germline V gene, CDR1 is PRHDT and CDR2 is FYEKMQ (reference sequence).